The rows below give T cell receptor beta chains drawn from one sample of a study of blood T cell repertoires in COVID-19. The method was immunoSEQ multiplex PCR; TCRdb's version includes in-frame clones alone and lacks a portion of them. The repertoire consists of some 220,000 clones, with 75% to 90% occurring once and the leading ten covering roughly 3%. Specimen: PBMCs or T cells enriched from blood (not recorded which). The receptors come from a woman younger than 30 in a cohort exposed to, infected with or recovered from COVID-19 (not recorded which). Each CDR3 is given with its conserved first and last residue. The order of the fields is D gene, J gene, V gene, clone size, CDR3 protein, CDR3 DNA. The D gene is left open where the match is weak. For some rows the clone size is stated as once, few or many, or as a class when expanded; others skip it.

-,TRBJ2-5,TRBV12-3/TRBV12-4,-,CASSLNRWGAQYF,TGTGCCAGCAGTTTGAACAGGTGGGGGGCCCAGTACTTC
TRBD2,TRBJ2-1,TRBV11-1,-,CASSPRLAGGYNEQFF,TGTGCCAGCAGCCCAAGACTAGCGGGAGGGTACAATGAGCAGTTCTTC
-,TRBJ2-1,TRBV28,-,CASRTNSGVSYNEQFF,TGTGCCAGCAGGACAAATAGCGGAGTCTCCTACAATGAGCAGTTCTTC
-,TRBJ1-6,TRBV3-1/TRBV3-2,-,CASSATDLGSPLHF,TGTGCCAGCAGCGCAACAGATTTGGGTTCACCCCTCCACTTT
-,TRBJ1-2,TRBV5-1,-,CASSLRSGVVYGYTF,TGCGCCAGCAGCTTGAGGTCAGGGGTGGTCTATGGCTACACCTTC
TRBD1,TRBJ2-7,TRBV2,-,CASSEQGTGYEQYF,TGTGCCAGCAGTGAACAGGGGACAGGCTACGAGCAGTACTTC
TRBD2,TRBJ2-2,TRBV24-1,once,CATSPSGYTGELFF,TGTGCCACCAGCCCTAGCGGCTACACCGGGGAGCTGTTTTTT
-,TRBJ2-7,TRBV28,-,CASSIQGPYEQYF,TGTGCCAGCAGTATACAGGGTCCCTACGAGCAGTACTTC
TRBD1,TRBJ1-6,TRBV19,-,CASSLSTGGNSPLHF,TGTGCCAGTAGTCTATCGACAGGGGGCAATTCACCCCTCCACTTT
TRBD1,TRBJ1-5,TRBV5-6,-,CASSLAGTGNQPQHF,TGTGCCAGCAGCTTGGCCGGGACAGGCAATCAGCCCCAGCATTTT
TRBD1,TRBJ1-1,TRBV27,-,CASSLVRGREGEAFF,TGTGCCAGCAGTTTGGTCAGGGGGCGCGAGGGTGAAGCTTTCTTT
TRBD1,TRBJ1-4,TRBV19,-,CASSALQGGRTNEKLFF,TGTGCCAGTAGCGCCCTACAGGGGGGGCGGACTAATGAAAAACTGTTTTTT
TRBD1,TRBJ1-1,TRBV5-1,-,CASSLEARGITEAFF,TGCGCCAGCAGCCTAGAAGCCAGGGGGATTACTGAAGCTTTCTTT
-,TRBJ2-5,TRBV12-3/TRBV12-4,-,CASSYRAQETQYF,TGTGCCAGCAGCTACAGGGCCCAAGAGACCCAGTACTTC
-,TRBJ2-5,TRBV5-1,-,CASSLVDQKYF,TGCGCCAGCAGCTTGGTAGATCAAAAGTACTTC
TRBD2,TRBJ2-3,TRBV4-2,-,CASSQVTGGHTDTQYF,TGTGCCAGCAGCCAAGTAACGGGGGGGCACACAGATACGCAGTATTTT
-,TRBJ1-4,TRBV11-2,-,CASSAGEKLFF,TGTGCCAGCAGCGCCGGGGAAAAACTGTTTTTT
TRBD1,TRBJ1-5,TRBV5-1,-,CASSPTGGGRQPQHF,TGCGCCAGCAGCCCTACAGGGGGCGGGCGTCAGCCCCAGCATTTT
-,TRBJ1-3,TRBV21-1,-,CASSGRKTGAGNTIYF,TGTGCCAGCAGCGGCCGCAAGACAGGGGCTGGAAACACCATATATTTT
-,TRBJ2-2,TRBV6-6,-,CASREGSTGELFF,TGTGCCAGCAGGGAGGGGTCCACCGGGGAGCTGTTTTTT
-,TRBJ1-6,TRBV10-3,-,CAVRSSYNSPLHF,TGTGCCGTGAGGAGCTCCTATAATTCACCCCTCCACTTT
-,TRBJ2-5,TRBV5-8,-,CASSLARGETQYF,TGTGCCAGCAGCTTGGCCCGGGGGGAGACCCAGTACTTC